The source of this T cell receptor beta chain is a study of T cell changes during pregnancy in multiple sclerosis (dated by TCRdb to about 2019). About the investigation overall: The study looked at changes in the T cell repertoire across pregnancy in women with multiple sclerosis.

Receptor amplification or capture employed the immunoSEQ multiplex PCR assay. Imported from immuneACCESS, the table was reduced by TCRdb to in-frame sequences with V and J called. These copies leave out some clones; in studies compared against another copy, an unresolved V gene accounts for under half, and the cause of the remainder is not known. Here the sample has 20,000 to 30,000 clones; nearly 90% occur a single time. The top ten constitute approximately 16% of the sample. This clone was observed a few times. No cognate antigen has been identified for it. Qualities for individual bases were not recorded, and no much larger clone is one base off. Relative to germline, V is 4 bases shorter and J is 1 base shorter, with 11 bases between their ends. CDR1 and CDR2 are read off the germline V gene as SGHDT and YYEEEE. The CDR3 goes from the cysteine to the phenylalanine over 14 residues. Only the CDR3 DNA is retained, 42 bases long and in frame from the first base.

Specimen: CD8+ T cells from peripheral blood mononuclear cells, collected in the second trimester of pregnancy. The sequence is built from TRBV5-6 and TRBJ1-1; the D gene cannot be named for sure. This clonotype originated in a female donor with multiple sclerosis, enrolled in a pregnancy study. The DNA sequence is given as TGTGCCAGCAGCCCGGGATCTTGGAACACTGAAGCTTTCTTT. The resulting protein is CASSPGSWNTEAFF.